Listed here are 10 T cell receptor beta chains from one sample, sequenced in a study of T cell repertoires in cytomegalovirus infection. TCRdb itself ran the reads through MiXCR, one entry per CDR3 protein. The sample shows tens of thousands of distinct CDR3 sequences, about a fifth of them seen only once. For these receptors, no antigen is known. The sequencing used CD8+ T cells from cultured PBMCs, collected from culture after CMV antigen stimulation. All receptors come from a human donor in good health (CMV status not recorded). Some clones in this sample may be carry-over from other donors' samples.

The rearrangement uses TRBV7-8 and TRBJ2-1, with D possibly matching TRBD2 (7 bases). Germline lookup yields CDR1 SGHVS and CDR2 FQNEAQ. The CDR3 sequence is 15 residues long. Trimming stripped 2 bases from V and 4 bases from J, with 12 bases between. The CDR3: CASSLRGGRYNEQFF. For the CDR3, the DNA is TGTGCCAGCAGCTTAAGGGGGGGGCGATACAATGAGCAGTTCTTC. The full variable domain, completed using reference TRBV7-8 and TRBJ2-1, is GAGVSQSPRYKVAKRGQDVALRCDPISGHVSLFWYQQALGQGPEFLTYFQNEAQLDKSGLPSDRFFAERPEGSVSTLKIQRTQQEDSAVYLCASSLRGGRYNEQFFGPGTRLTVL.

In this sample, this clonotype turned up many times. The chain joins TRBV11-2 to TRBJ2-5; D gene uncertain. CDR1 SGHAT and CDR2 FQNNGV come from the germline V gene. Trimming took 1 base from V and 5 from J, leaving 14 bases between them. This CDR3 contains 15 residues. The CDR3 sequence is CASSLVNVGLETQYF. CDR3 coding DNA: TGTGCCAGCAGCTTAGTGAACGTAGGGTTGGAGACCCAGTACTTC.

This clonotype was seen repeatedly, ten times or more. This rearrangement joins TRBV12-3 or TRBV12-4 to TRBJ2-7; TRBD2 matches 12 bases. The CDR3 spans 15 residues. V shed 6 bases, J shed 5 bases, and the junction held 8 bases outside the gene matches. This CDR3 reads CASSGLAGLVDEQYF. The CDR3 DNA is TGTGCCAGCAGCGGACTAGCGGGACTGGTCGACGAGCAGTACTTC.

The chain recombines TRBV11-2 with TRBJ2-1, with D perhaps being TRBD1 or TRBD2 (7 bases each). V was shortened by 5 bases and J by 4 bases, with 18 bases between the two germline ends. This CDR3 has 16 residues. Germline loops: CDR1 SGHAT, CDR2 FQNNGV. CDR3 protein: CASSPGGGLLYNEQFF. In DNA, the CDR3 is TGTGCCAGCAGCCCAGGGGGGGGGCTCTTATACAATGAGCAGTTCTTC.

The rearrangement uses TRBV6-2 or TRBV6-3 and TRBJ2-3; D unclear. The CDR3 has 14 amino acids. Germline values: CDR1 MNHEY, CDR2 SVGEGT. V was pared by 2 bases and J by 0 bases, with 6 bases between. The CDR3 loop reads CASSYMGSTDTQYF. CDR3 nucleotides: TGTGCCAGCAGTTACATGGGAAGCACAGATACGCAGTATTTT.

V gene TRBV27 combines with J gene TRBJ2-1, with D uncertain. Germline CDR1 and CDR2: MNHEY and SMNVEV (reference sequence). The length of the CDR3 is 14 residues. Deletions cut 6 bases from V and 2 bases from J, with 11 bases between. The CDR3, as DNA: TGTGCCAGCAGATCCGGTTCTACCTACAATGAGCAGTTCTTC. It yields the protein CASRSGSTYNEQFF.

This clonotype was picked up a small number of times. This rearrangement joins TRBV12-3 or TRBV12-4 to TRBJ1-2; tentative D call: TRBD1 (5 bases). This CDR3 has 14 amino acids. Trimming removed 6 bases from V and 8 bases from J, with 19 bases in between. The CDR3 protein is CASSTPSEGEGYTF. In DNA, the CDR3 is TGTGCCAGCAGCACCCCTTCGGAAGGGGAAGGCTACACCTTC.

This clonotype was seen more than once but under ten times. An end of the junction does not agree with germline; a read error may underlie this. V usage is TRBV4-1 and J usage is TRBJ2-1; 7 bases agree with TRBD2. This CDR3 has 16 residues. Germline V CDR1 and CDR2: MGHRA, YSYEKL. The CDR3 sequence: CASSQDRTSVYNEQFF. In DNA form, the CDR3 reads TGTGCCAGCAGCCAAGATCGAACTAGCGTATACAATGAGCAGTTCTTC.

V gene TRBV7-2 combines with J gene TRBJ2-1; D remains ambiguous. Germline V lookup: CDR1 SGHTA, CDR2 FQGNSA. This CDR3 has 15 residues. V lost 1 base and J 1 base, leaving 8 bases between the germline ends. The CDR3 reads CASSLGLGSYNEQFF. The CDR3 region has the DNA TGTGCCAGCAGCTTAGGGCTAGGTTCCTACAATGAGCAGTTCTTC.

This clonotype was seen more than once but under ten times. This rearrangement joins TRBV12-3 or TRBV12-4 to TRBJ2-3; D is tentatively TRBD1 or TRBD2 (5 bases each). Trimming took off 4 bases at V and 6 bases at J, with 17 bases between the two ends. This CDR3 comprises 15 residues. CDR3 sequence reads: CASSSFRGPMDTQYF. CDR3 coding DNA: TGTGCCAGCAGTTCCTTCCGGGGCCCTATGGATACGCAGTATTTT.